The 23 T cell receptor beta chains in this list originate from one sample, sequenced in a study of OX40 agonist ivuxolimab in advanced cancers. Method: immunoSEQ multiplex PCR; TCRdb's copy keeps in-frame clones and lacks some. The sample holds just over 40,000 clones, about 91% seen once. Sequences were derived from CD4+ or CD8+ T cells sorted from blood, sampled in a trial of the OX40 agonist ivuxolimab. The receptors come from an adult with an advanced solid tumor such as melanoma, head and neck, liver or kidney cancer.

The chain couples TRBV15 to TRBJ2-7; tentatively, D is TRBD1 or TRBD2 (5 bases each). Trimming stripped 1 base from V and 4 bases from J, with 17 bases between. The CDR3 totals 16 residues. Germline assignment: CDR1 LNHNV and CDR2 YYDKDF (reference sequence). The CDR3 DNA reads TGTGCCACCAGCAGAGGTGGGGGTAGCGCCAGATACGAGCAGTACTTC. This sequence encodes CATSRGGGSARYEQYF.

The chain has TRBV6-4 and TRBJ2-2, with D uncertain. The CDR3 consists of 11 residues. Per germline, CDR1 MRHNA and CDR2 SNTAGT. V was pared by 6 bases and J by 7 bases, with 6 bases between. This CDR3 reads CASSSNGELFF. Written as DNA, the CDR3 is TGTGCCAGCAGCTCAAACGGGGAGCTGTTTTTT.

The J gene is TRBJ2-7, the V gene TRBV19; D gene ambiguous. Between the trimmed V and J ends, which lost 7 bases and 3 bases, there was a span of 7 bases. CDR3 length equals 11 residues. The germline V gene encodes CDR1 LNHDA and CDR2 SQIVND (reference sequence). The DNA for the CDR3 is TGTGCCAGTACGGGCGGCTACGAGCAGTACTTC. It specifies CASTGGYEQYF.

This chain links TRBV4-1 with TRBJ1-5; 9 bases align to TRBD1. Germline CDR1 and CDR2: MGHRA and YSYEKL. V was clipped by 1 base and J by 1 base; unmatched bases: 8. The CDR3 loop spans 18 amino acids. The CDR3 nucleotides are TGCGCCAGCAGCCAAGTTGGGACAGGGTTTGGGAGCAATCAGCCCCAGCATTTT. Translated: CASSQVGTGFGSNQPQHF.

V usage is TRBV27 and J usage is TRBJ2-7; weak D call: TRBD2 (5 bases). CDR3 length equals 15 residues. The germline gives CDR1 MNHEY, CDR2 SMNVEV (reference sequence). The V and J ends lost 3 bases and 2 bases respectively, with 14 bases between them. CDR3 nucleotides: TGTGCCAGCAGTTTTGAGGGTAGCGTGGCCTACGAGCAGTACTTC. This translates into CASSFEGSVAYEQYF.

V usage is TRBV9 and J usage is TRBJ2-3; 10 nucleotides agree with TRBD2. The V gene's germline CDR1 is SGDLS and CDR2 YYNGEE. The length of the CDR3 is 17 residues. V was clipped by 4 bases and J by 0 bases; unmatched bases: 8. This chain's CDR3 is CASSPGLADTSTDTQYF. CDR3 bases: TGTGCCAGCAGCCCCGGACTAGCGGACACTAGCACAGATACGCAGTATTTT.

V and J are TRBV25-1 and TRBJ2-3, with D hard to call. V lost 3 bases to trimming and J lost 0 bases, with 10 bases between them. The CDR3 runs to 15 residues. Germline CDR1 MGHDK, CDR2 SYGVNS. In DNA form, the CDR3 reads TGTGCCAGCAGTGAGACCCTCTCTAGCACAGATACGCAGTATTTT. Translation: CASSETLSSTDTQYF.

The CDR3 reads CASSAAGYYEQYF. CDR3 DNA sequence: TGTGCCAGCAGTGCAGCGGGGTACTACGAGCAGTACTTC. V usage is TRBV9 and J usage is TRBJ2-7, with TRBD2 matching 7 bases. V was pared by 5 bases and J by 3 bases, with 5 bases of the junction left unmatched. This CDR3 region has 13 residues. CDR1 SGDLS and CDR2 YYNGEE come from the germline V gene.

The CDR3 DNA sequence: TGCGCCAGCAGTGCGGGGATCGGCAATCAGCCCCAGCATTTT. Its translation is CASSAGIGNQPQHF. This chain uses TRBV10-1 with TRBJ1-5; D not resolved. Trimming stripped 4 bases from V and 2 bases from J, with 9 bases between. CDR1 is WNHNN, CDR2 SYGVQD, per germline (reference sequence). The CDR3 sequence is 14 residues long.

The CDR3 DNA reads TGCGCCAGCAGTGACAGCGGGAGCGCAGATACGCAGTATTTT. As protein: CASSDSGSADTQYF. The V and J genes are TRBV10-1 and TRBJ2-3, with 8 bases identical to TRBD2. Germline V gives CDR1 WNHNN, CDR2 SYGVQD (reference sequence). There are 14 residues in the CDR3. V trimming: 3 bases; J trimming: 4 bases; junction bases outside the gene matches: 3.

This CDR3 is CASSQSIQETQYF. The CDR3 nucleotides read TGCGCCAGCAGTCAAAGCATTCAAGAGACCCAGTACTTC. The rearrangement links TRBV4-1 to TRBJ2-5; no firm D call. The CDR3 totals 13 residues. The germline gives CDR1 MGHRA, CDR2 YSYEKL. The ends were cut back, 6 bases at V and 2 bases at J, with 10 bases in the middle.

The chain joins TRBV28 to TRBJ2-7; D is uncertain. The CDR3 totals 14 residues. V gave up 2 bases and J gave up 0 bases, with 8 bases separating them. CDR1 is MDHEN, CDR2 SYDVKM, per germline. CDR3 in DNA: TGTGCCAGCAGTTTAACCAGGTTCTCCTACGAGCAGTACTTC. Translated: CASSLTRFSYEQYF.

The gene calls are TRBV9 and TRBJ2-1; 14 nucleotides align to TRBD2. The V segment lost 0 bases and the J segment 4 bases; nucleotides outside the gene matches: 3. Germline V CDR1 and CDR2: SGDLS, YYNGEE. CDR3 length: 17 amino acids. This CDR3 reads CASSVAGLAGGYNEQFF. The CDR3 region has the DNA TGTGCCAGCAGCGTAGCTGGACTAGCGGGGGGTTACAATGAGCAGTTCTTC.

V and J are TRBV15 and TRBJ2-7; 7 bases are a match to TRBD1. Germline V gives CDR1 LNHNV, CDR2 YYDKDF (reference sequence). The ends lost 5 bases at V and 3 bases at J; junction bases unmatched: 4. The CDR3 covers 13 residues. The CDR3 spells CATSLTGNYEQYF. The DNA for the CDR3 is TGTGCCACCAGCCTGACAGGGAACTACGAGCAGTACTTC.

J is TRBJ1-2 and V is TRBV7-3; 9 bases are a match to TRBD1. Trimming cost V 4 bases and J 2 bases; bases outside gene matches: 14. Germline CDR1 reads SGHTA; CDR2 reads FQGTGA. The CDR3 is 18 residues long. The DNA for the CDR3 is TGTGCCAGCAGCTCAGATAACCCCAACAGGGGGCAGAACTATGGCTACACCTTC. Amino acids: CASSSDNPNRGQNYGYTF.

The J gene is TRBJ2-7, the V gene TRBV7-9; 9 nucleotides align to TRBD1. V was clipped by 5 bases and J by 9 bases; unmatched bases: 2. CDR1 and CDR2 (germline): SEHNR, FQNEAQ (reference sequence). The CDR3 length is 11 residues. This CDR3 is CASSEDRGQYF. CDR3 sequence (DNA): TGTGCCAGCAGCGAGGACAGGGGGCAGTACTTC.

The chain employs TRBV7-6 and TRBJ2-1, with D unclear. The V end lost 0 bases, the J end lost 2 bases, and 5 bases lay between the germline ends. Germline V gene sequence: CDR1 SGHVS, CDR2 FNYEAQ. This CDR3 has 14 residues. For the CDR3, the DNA is TGTGCCAGCAGCTTAGCTGGGGCCTACAATGAGCAGTTCTTC. Protein sequence: CASSLAGAYNEQFF.

This chain uses TRBV27 with TRBJ1-1; tentative D call: TRBD1 (5 bases). Germline V lookup: CDR1 MNHEY, CDR2 SMNVEV (reference sequence). The length of the CDR3 is 14 residues. Trimming pared 4 bases from V and 1 base from J, leaving 10 bases between. The CDR3 region has the DNA TGTGCCAGCAGTTACGGGGCAGGGAACACTGAAGCTTTCTTT. Translated, it gives CASSYGAGNTEAFF.

This chain uses TRBV6-5 with TRBJ2-3; 11 bases map to TRBD2. Germline-derived CDR1 and CDR2 are MNHEY and SVGAGI. Unmatched junction bases numbered 4, after V lost 6 bases and J lost 2 bases. The CDR3 runs to 15 residues. The CDR3 spells CASSPLAGVTDTQYF. CDR3 DNA sequence: TGTGCCAGCAGCCCACTAGCGGGAGTCACAGATACGCAGTATTTT.

V gene TRBV4-1 combines with J gene TRBJ2-5; D remains ambiguous. Looked up from germline, CDR1 is MGHRA and CDR2 is YSYEKL. The CDR3 sequence is 17 residues long. The V end was cut by 2 bases, the J end by 5 bases, with 21 bases between. CDR3 sequence: CASSQPRTLAIGETQYF. CDR3 DNA sequence: TGCGCCAGCAGCCAACCTAGAACTCTTGCAATCGGCGAGACCCAGTACTTC.

The chain links TRBV28 to TRBJ2-7; unclear D gene. This CDR3 is built from 13 residues. CDR1 and CDR2 (germline): MDHEN, SYDVKM. The V gene lost 1 base and the J gene lost 5 bases, with 9 bases spanning the gap. The CDR3 region is CASSLSGFNEQYF. The CDR3 DNA sequence: TGTGCCAGCAGTTTATCAGGATTTAACGAGCAGTACTTC.

This chain links TRBV11-2 with TRBJ2-3; TRBD2 matches at 9 bases. The V gene end was trimmed by 5 bases and the J gene end by 2 bases; junction bases not matched to a gene: 5. Germline V gene sequence: CDR1 SGHAT, CDR2 FQNNGV. The CDR3 loop spans 15 amino acids. The CDR3 sequence is CASSHLAGNTDTQYF. The CDR3 DNA is TGTGCCAGCAGCCATCTAGCGGGGAACACAGATACGCAGTATTTT.

The CDR3 is CASSLEGLYEQYF. The CDR3 coding sequence is TGTGCCAGCAGCTTAGAGGGCCTCTACGAGCAGTACTTC. The V call is TRBV13, the J call TRBJ2-7; D unresolved. Between the trimmed V and J ends, which lost 1 base and 3 bases, there was a span of 7 bases. The CDR3 contains 13 residues. The V gene's germline CDR1 is PRHDT and CDR2 FYEKMQ (reference sequence).